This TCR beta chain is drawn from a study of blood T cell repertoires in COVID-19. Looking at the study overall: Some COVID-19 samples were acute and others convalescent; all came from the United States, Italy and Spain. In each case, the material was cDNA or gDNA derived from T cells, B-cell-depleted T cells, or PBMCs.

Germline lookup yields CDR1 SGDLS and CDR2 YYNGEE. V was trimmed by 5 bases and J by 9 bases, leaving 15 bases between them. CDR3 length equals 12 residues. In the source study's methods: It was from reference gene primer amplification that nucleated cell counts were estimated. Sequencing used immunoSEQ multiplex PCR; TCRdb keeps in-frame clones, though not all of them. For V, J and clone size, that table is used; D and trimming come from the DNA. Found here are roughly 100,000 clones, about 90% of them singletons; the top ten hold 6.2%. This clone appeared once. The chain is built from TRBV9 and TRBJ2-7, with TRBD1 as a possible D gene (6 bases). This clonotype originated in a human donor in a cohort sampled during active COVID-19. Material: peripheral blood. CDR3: CASSDLLGGQYF. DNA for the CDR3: TGTGCCAGCAGTGATTTGCTAGGGGGGCAGTACTTC.